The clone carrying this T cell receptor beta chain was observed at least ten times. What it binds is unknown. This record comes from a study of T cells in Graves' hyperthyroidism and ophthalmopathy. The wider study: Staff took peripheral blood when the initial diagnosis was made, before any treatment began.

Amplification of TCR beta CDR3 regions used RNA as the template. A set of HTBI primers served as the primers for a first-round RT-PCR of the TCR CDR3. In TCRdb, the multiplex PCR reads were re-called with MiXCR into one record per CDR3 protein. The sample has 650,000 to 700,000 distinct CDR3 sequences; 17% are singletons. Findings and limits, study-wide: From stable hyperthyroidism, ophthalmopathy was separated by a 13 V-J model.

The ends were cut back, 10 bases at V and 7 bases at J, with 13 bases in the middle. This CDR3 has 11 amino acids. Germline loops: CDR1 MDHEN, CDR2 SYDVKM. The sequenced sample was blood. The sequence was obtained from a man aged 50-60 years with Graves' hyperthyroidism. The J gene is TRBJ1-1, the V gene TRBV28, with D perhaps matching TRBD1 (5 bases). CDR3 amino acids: CATKGAHEAFF. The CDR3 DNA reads TGTGCCACCAAAGGGGCCCATGAAGCTTTCTTT.